This T cell receptor beta chain is drawn from a study of T cells in Graves' hyperthyroidism and ophthalmopathy. Study results and limitations: Clonotypes that were expanded in thyroid above 0.001 mostly appeared in blood too.

This clonotype came up many times. Antigen unknown. Exclusions: uncontrolled infection, other autoimmune disease, pregnancy, lactation. PBMCs were obtained from 10 ml fresh peripheral blood. The ends lost 4 bases at V and 6 bases at J; junction bases unmatched: 6. The CDR3 totals 14 residues. Looked up from germline, CDR1 is KGHSH and CDR2 is LQKENI. TCR beta CDR3 regions were amplified from RNA transcripts. When the TCR CDR3 underwent first-round RT-PCR, the HTBI primer set was used. A single record per CDR3 protein comes from TCRdb applying MiXCR to the multiplex PCR reads. In the table there are approximately 620,000 distinct CDR3 sequences, roughly 16% of which are singletons.

This TCR was recovered from a woman in her forties with Graves' ophthalmopathy. Material for sequencing was blood. This chain connects TRBV18 to TRBJ1-1; 9 bases are shared with TRBD1. As DNA, the CDR3 is TGTGCCAGCTCACGACTGGACAGGGGTGCTGAAGCTTTCTTT. Residues: CASSRLDRGAEAFF.